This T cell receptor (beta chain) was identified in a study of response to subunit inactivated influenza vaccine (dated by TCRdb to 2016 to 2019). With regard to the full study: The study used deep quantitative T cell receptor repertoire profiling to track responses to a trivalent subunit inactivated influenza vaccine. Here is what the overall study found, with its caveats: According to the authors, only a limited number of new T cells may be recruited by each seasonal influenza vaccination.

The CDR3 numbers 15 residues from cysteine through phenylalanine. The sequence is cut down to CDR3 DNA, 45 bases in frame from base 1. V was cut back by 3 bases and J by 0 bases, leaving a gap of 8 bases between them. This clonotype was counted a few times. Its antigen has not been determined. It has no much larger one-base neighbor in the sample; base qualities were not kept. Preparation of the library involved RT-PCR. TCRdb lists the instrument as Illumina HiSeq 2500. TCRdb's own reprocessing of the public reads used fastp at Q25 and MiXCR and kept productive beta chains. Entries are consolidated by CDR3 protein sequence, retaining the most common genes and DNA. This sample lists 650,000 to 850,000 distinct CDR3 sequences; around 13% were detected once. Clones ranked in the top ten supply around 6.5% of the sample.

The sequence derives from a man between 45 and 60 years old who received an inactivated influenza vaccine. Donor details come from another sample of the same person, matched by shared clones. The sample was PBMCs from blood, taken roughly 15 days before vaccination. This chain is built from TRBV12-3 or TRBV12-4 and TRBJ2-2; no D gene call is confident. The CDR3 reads CASSFSGPNTGELFF. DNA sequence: TGTGCCAGCAGTTTTTCGGGTCCGAACACCGGGGAGCTGTTTTTT.